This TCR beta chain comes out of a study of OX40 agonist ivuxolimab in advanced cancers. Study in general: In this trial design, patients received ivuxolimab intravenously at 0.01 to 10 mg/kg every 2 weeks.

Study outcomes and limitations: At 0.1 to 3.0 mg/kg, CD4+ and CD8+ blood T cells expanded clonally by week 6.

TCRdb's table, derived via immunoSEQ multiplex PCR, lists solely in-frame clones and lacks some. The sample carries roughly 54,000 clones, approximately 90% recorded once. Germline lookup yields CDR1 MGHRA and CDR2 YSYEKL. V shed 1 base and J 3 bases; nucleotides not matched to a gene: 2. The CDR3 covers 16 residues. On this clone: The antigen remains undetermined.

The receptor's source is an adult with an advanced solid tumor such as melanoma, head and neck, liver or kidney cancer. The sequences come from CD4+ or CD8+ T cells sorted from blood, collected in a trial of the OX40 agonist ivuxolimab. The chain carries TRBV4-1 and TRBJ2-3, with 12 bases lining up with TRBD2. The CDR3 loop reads CASSQAGTSGTDTQYF. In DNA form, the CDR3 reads TGCGCCAGCAGCCAAGCCGGGACTAGCGGGACAGATACGCAGTATTTT.